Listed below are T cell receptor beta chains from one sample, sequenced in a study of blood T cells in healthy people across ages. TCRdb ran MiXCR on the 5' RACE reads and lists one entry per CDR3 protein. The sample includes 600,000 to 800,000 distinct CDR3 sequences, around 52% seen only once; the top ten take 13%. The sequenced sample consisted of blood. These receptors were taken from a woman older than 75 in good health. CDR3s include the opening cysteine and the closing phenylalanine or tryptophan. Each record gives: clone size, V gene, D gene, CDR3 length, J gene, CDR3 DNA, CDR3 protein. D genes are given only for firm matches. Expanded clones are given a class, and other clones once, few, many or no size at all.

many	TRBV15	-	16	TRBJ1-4	TGTGCCATATCAGGGGACGCTGAGGAATACACTGAAAAACTGTTTTTT	CAISGDAEEYTEKLFF
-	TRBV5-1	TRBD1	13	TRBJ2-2	TGCACCACCCAGGGGGCCAACACCGGGGAGCTGTTTTTT	CTTQGANTGELFF
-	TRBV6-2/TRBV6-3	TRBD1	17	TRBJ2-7	TGTGCCAGCAGTACCCGAACTTACCGGGACAGGGTCTACGAGCAGTACTTC	CASSTRTYRDRVYEQYF
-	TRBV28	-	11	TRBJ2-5	TGTGCCAGCAGTTTGTACGGGACCCAGTACTTC	CASSLYGTQYF
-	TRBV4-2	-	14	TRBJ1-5	TGTGCCAGCAGCCAAGGAGGGATGGATCAGCCCCAGCATTTT	CASSQGGMDQPQHF
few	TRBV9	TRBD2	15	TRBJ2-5	TGTGCCAGCAGCGCCGACGCTGGCGGGAGTAGTGAGCAGTACTTC	CASSADAGGSSEQYF
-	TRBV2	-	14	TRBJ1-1	TGTGCCAGCAGTGTAAGACAGGCGAACACTGAAGCTTTCTTT	CASSVRQANTEAFF
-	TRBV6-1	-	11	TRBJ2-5	TGTGCCTGCAGTGAAGGCAAGACCCAGTACTTC	CACSEGKTQYF
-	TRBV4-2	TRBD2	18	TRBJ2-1	TGTGCCAGCAGCCAAGACGGGTCAGCGGGAGGGCCTTACAATGAGCAGTTCTTC	CASSQDGSAGGPYNEQFF
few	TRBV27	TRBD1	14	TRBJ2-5	TGTGCCAGCAGTACGGGGACAGGGCAAGAGACCCAGTACTTC	CASSTGTGQETQYF
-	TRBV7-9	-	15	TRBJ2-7	TGTGCCAGCAGCTTAGGTGGAGGACCAAGGGGCGAGCAGTACTTC	CASSLGGGPRGEQYF
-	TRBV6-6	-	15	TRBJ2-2	TGTGCCAGCAGTTTCGCCCCGGGGGTCGGCGGGGAGCTGTTTTTT	CASSFAPGVGGELFF
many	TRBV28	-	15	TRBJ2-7	TGTGCCAGCGGGAAACCGGGACCACCCTCCTACGAGCAGTACTTC	CASGKPGPPSYEQYF
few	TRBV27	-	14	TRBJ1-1	TGTGCCAGCAGTTTATGGGGGGAGAACACTGAAGCTTTCTTT	CASSLWGENTEAFF
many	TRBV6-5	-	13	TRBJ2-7	TGTGCCAGCAGTGACTCATACTCCTACGAGCAGTACTTC	CASSDSYSYEQYF
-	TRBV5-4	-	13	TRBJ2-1	TGTGCCAGCAGCCCCGGGGTAGGCAATGAGCAGTTCTTC	CASSPGVGNEQFF
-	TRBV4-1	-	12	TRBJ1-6	TGCGCCAGCAGCGGGGAGGGTTCACCCCTCCACTTT	CASSGEGSPLHF
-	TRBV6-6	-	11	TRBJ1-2	TGTGCCAGCAGTTTCGATTGGGGCTACACCTTC	CASSFDWGYTF
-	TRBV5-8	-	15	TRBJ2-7	TGTGCCAGCAGCTTGGAGTACTCAACCACGGTGGCCCAGTACTTC	CASSLEYSTTVAQYF
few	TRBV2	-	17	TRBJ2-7	TGTGCCAGCAGTGAAGCGATGGGTGAGGGAATGTCCTACGAGCAGTACTTC	CASSEAMGEGMSYEQYF
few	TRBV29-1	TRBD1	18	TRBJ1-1	TGCAGCGTTGGCCCACCGGGACAGGGTTTATTTGGGAACACTGAAGCTTTCTTT	CSVGPPGQGLFGNTEAFF
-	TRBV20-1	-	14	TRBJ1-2	TGCAGTGCTTACGGGGCCATAGGGTTCTATGGCTACACCTTC	CSAYGAIGFYGYTF